This T cell receptor (beta chain) was sequenced for a study of CD8+ T cells in alopecia areata. Sequencing templates came from extracted RNA that was reverse transcribed into cDNA. Only in-frame clones appear in the TCRdb table, and some are missing; sequencing was by immunoSEQ multiplex PCR. The sample records around 190,000 clones, about 61% being singletons. V trimming: 6 bases; J trimming: 7 bases; junction bases outside the gene matches: 6. The CDR3 spans 14 residues. Germline loops: CDR1 MNHEY, CDR2 SMNVEV (reference sequence). This clone has only a few counts. The sequenced material came from CD8+ T cells sorted from blood. The chain employs TRBV27 and TRBJ1-6, with 7 nucleotides matching TRBD1. The sequence derives from a human donor in good health. The CDR3 here is CASSPGQENSPLHF. CDR3 sequence (DNA): TGTGCCAGCAGCCCTGGACAGGAAAATTCACCCCTCCACTTT.